This T cell receptor beta chain was sequenced for a study of T cells in tuberculosis. Looking at the study overall: In South Africa, adults with active tuberculosis were compared with IGRA-negative and latently infected IGRA-positive adolescents.

In its sample, this clone was seen a few times. Antigen specificity is unknown. With 2 bases clipped from V and 7 bases from J, the junction kept 6 bases outside the gene matches. The germline gives CDR1 MNHNY, CDR2 SVGAGI (reference sequence). The CDR3 covers 15 residues. Noted time point: new active TB diagnosis, blood taken before or within 7 days of starting treatment. Confirmation came from sputum smear and/or culture positivity for M. tuberculosis. Assay: immunoSEQ multiplex PCR; the TCRdb copy retains only in-frame clones and omits some. Of roughly 34,000 clones listed, roughly 93% are singletons. Study-level results: Shorter CDR3-alpha in active tuberculosis partly drove smaller distances.

The chain recombines TRBV6-6 with TRBJ1-5; 9 bases fit TRBD1. This material consisted of PBMCs, taken at tuberculosis diagnosis. This clonotype was sampled from an adult with tuberculosis. The CDR3 is CASSYPGQGYQPQHF. Here the CDR3 DNA reads TGTGCCAGCAGTTACCCGGGACAGGGATACCAGCCCCAGCATTTT.